The 26 T cell receptor beta chains in this list originate from one sample, sequenced in a study of T cells in women clearing cervical HPV infection. Assay: immunoSEQ multiplex PCR; the TCRdb copy retains only in-frame clones and omits some. The sample has 25,000 to 30,000 clones. Sequences were obtained from blood buffy coat. The receptor source for this set is a woman between 18 and 75 years old with a cervical HPV16 infection that either progressed to CIN3+ or cleared (not recorded which).

Of note for this clone: The read finishes 3 residues shy of the CDR3 end, and the germline J gene is used to complete it. The J gene is TRBJ2-3, the V gene TRBV20-1; D unresolved. Trimming took 6 bases from V and 4 from J, leaving 11 bases between them. Germline loops: CDR1 DFQATT, CDR2 SNEGSKA (reference sequence). The CDR3 length is 12 residues. The CDR3 sequence is CSAPLFSDTQYF. The covered CDR3 bases are TGCAGTGCGCCTCTATTCTCAGATACG.

On this clone itself: The read ends 3 residues early relative to the CDR3; the germline J gene fills the gap. This sequence joins TRBV7-2 and TRBJ1-2; TRBD1 is a possible D gene (6 bases). With 5 bases removed from V and 2 bases from J, the gap between germline ends came to 12 bases. The CDR3 extends over 14 amino acids. Germline-derived CDR1 and CDR2 are SGHTA and FQGNSA. CDR3 DNA (partial): TGTGCCAGCAGCGCTCAGACAGGAAACTATGGC. Its translation: CASSAQTGNYG. The whole CDR3 region reads CASSAQTGNYGYTF.

Points on this clone: The read comes to an end 3 residues before the CDR3 does, leaving the germline J gene to fill in the end. The chain has TRBV10-2 and TRBJ2-7; 7 bases are shared with TRBD1. The V gene's germline CDR1 is WSHSY and CDR2 SAAADI. Trimming at V came to 4 bases and at J to 4 bases, leaving 7 bases not matched to a gene. The CDR3 runs 14 residues. The sequenced part of the CDR3 DNA is TGCGCCAGCAGTGTTGGGACAGAGAGATACGAG. Translated: CASSVGTERYE. The whole CDR3 is CASSVGTERYEQYF.

About this clone: The read gets to within 3 residues of the CDR3 end, and the germline J gene fills in the rest. The chain is built from TRBV7-3 and TRBJ2-3; D gene unclear. There are 14 residues in the CDR3. CDR1 and CDR2 (germline): SGHTA, FQGTGA. Trimming removed 2 bases at V and 1 base at J, with 7 bases between. Incomplete CDR3 DNA: TGTGCCAGCAGCTTAGGCCCCGGCACAGATACG. Amino acids: CASSLGPGTDT. The entire CDR3 protein reads CASSLGPGTDTQYF.

For this clone: The read ends 3 residues before the CDR3 terminus; that terminus is restored from the germline J gene. This sequence joins TRBV5-1 and TRBJ1-4; 12 nucleotides align to TRBD1. The V gene's germline CDR1 is SGHRS and CDR2 YFSETQ. The CDR3 extends over 16 amino acids. The CDR3 DNA, read in part, is TGCGCCAGCAGTACGGGGACAGGGGGCATTATCTCACCA. Translating it yields CASSTGTGGIISP. In full, the CDR3 reads CASSTGTGGIISPLFF.

As to this clone: The read gets to within 3 residues of the CDR3 end, and the germline J gene fills in the rest. V gene TRBV2 combines with J gene TRBJ2-2; TRBD1 matches 11 bases. Germline CDR1 reads SNHLY; CDR2 reads FYNNEI. The CDR3 covers 15 residues. The part of the CDR3 DNA that was read is TGTGCCACCCGGACAGGGGGCGCATCGGATGAAAAG. It is translated as CATRTGGASDEK. The entire CDR3 sequence reads CATRTGGASDEKLFF. Variable domain in full (rest from reference TRBV2 and TRBJ2-2): EPEVTQTPSHQVTQMGQEVILRCVPISNHLYFYWYRQILGQKVEFLVSFYNNEISEKSEIFDDQFSVERPDGSNFTLKIRSTKLEDSAMYFCATRTGGASDEKLFFGEGSRLTVL.

Worth noting for this clone: The read falls 3 residues short of the CDR3 end, and the missing part is taken from the germline J gene. This sequence joins TRBV7-6 and TRBJ2-2; possible D gene TRBD2, 7 bases. This CDR3 comprises 15 residues. Looked up from germline, CDR1 is SGHVS and CDR2 is FNYEAQ. The CDR3 here is CASSLRGGAVEKLFF. CDR3 DNA (partial): TGTGCCAGCAGCTTGAGAGGGGGGGCCGTAGAAAAG.

Comments on this clone: Read sequence stops 3 residues before the CDR3 end, and the germline J gene provides the missing end. The chain carries TRBV18 and TRBJ2-3; D not resolved. Germline V gene lookup returns CDR1 KGHSH and CDR2 LQKENI. This CDR3 has 15 residues. The sequenced part of the CDR3 DNA is TGTGCCAGCTCACCACCGATAGGGTGGAAAGAGACG. Translated, it gives CASSPPIGWKET. The entire CDR3 protein is CASSPPIGWKETQYF. Full variable domain (missing parts from reference TRBV18 and TRBJ2-3): NAGVMQNPRHLVRRRGQEARLRCSPMKGHSHVYWYRQLPEEGLKFMVYLQKENIIDESGMPKERFSAEFPKEGPSILRIQQVVRGDSAAYFCASSPPIGWKETQYFGPGTRLTVL.

With respect to this clone: The read ends 3 residues before the CDR3 terminus; that terminus is restored from the germline J gene. The rearrangement uses TRBV30 and TRBJ1-2; D uncertain. Trimming cost V 3 bases and J 4 bases, with 12 bases left between them. This CDR3 has 13 residues. Germline CDR1 reads GTSNPN; CDR2 reads SVGIG (reference sequence). The covered CDR3 bases are TGTGCCTGGAGCGGGTTTTCATCCTATGGC. Amino acids: CAWSGFSSYG. The full-length CDR3 reads as CAWSGFSSYGYTF.

In regard to this clone: The read falls 3 residues short of the CDR3 end, and the missing part is taken from the germline J gene. The chain uses TRBV20-1 and TRBJ1-6, with unresolved D. V was clipped by 5 bases and J by 7 bases, with 15 bases between them. This CDR3 has 14 residues. CDR1 DFQATT and CDR2 SNEGSKA come from the germline V gene (reference sequence). CDR3 bases read: TGCAGTGCTCACTTAGGGTCCATAAATTCACCC. It translates to CSAHLGSINSP. The whole CDR3 is CSAHLGSINSPLHF.

In regard to this clone: The CDR3 end is not reached by the read, which stops 3 residues before it; the germline J gene fills it in. This chain connects TRBV7-9 to TRBJ1-2, with 7 bases aligning to TRBD1. The CDR3 spans 13 residues. The germline V gene encodes CDR1 SEHNR and CDR2 FQNEAQ (reference sequence). After removal of 8 bases from V and 6 bases from J, the junction contained 9 bases not matched to a gene. The sequenced part of the CDR3 DNA is TGTGCCAGCGGACAGACAGGGAACCATGGC. Residues: CASGQTGNHG. The whole CDR3 sequence reads CASGQTGNHGYTF.

In regard to this clone: The read stops 3 residues short of the end of the CDR3; the missing end is completed from the germline J gene. The chain combines TRBV9 with TRBJ2-2; tentative D call: TRBD1 (5 bases). Germline lookup yields CDR1 SGDLS and CDR2 YYNGEE. V lost 0 bases, J lost 5 bases, and 11 bases lay in between. The CDR3 extends over 15 amino acids. The sequenced CDR3 bases are TGTGCCAGCAGCGTAGGTTGGACATCTACCGGGGAG. As protein: CASSVGWTSTGE. The whole CDR3 protein is CASSVGWTSTGELFF.

About this clone itself: The CDR3 is cut off 3 residues early in the read; its end comes from the germline J gene. J is TRBJ2-1 and V is TRBV28, with 11 bases identical to TRBD1. Germline V gene lookup returns CDR1 MDHEN and CDR2 SYDVKM. The V gene end was trimmed by 6 bases and the J gene end by 7 bases; junction bases not matched to a gene: 8. The CDR3 length is 15 residues. The covered CDR3 bases are TGTGCCAGCAGACTCTTCGGACAGGGGGCTAATGAG. Protein product: CASRLFGQGANE. The whole CDR3 sequence reads CASRLFGQGANEQFF.

As regards this clone: The read ends 3 residues early relative to the CDR3; the germline J gene fills the gap. The chain combines TRBV7-2 with TRBJ1-6, with D tentatively TRBD1 (6 bases). Germline V CDR1 and CDR2: SGHTA, FQGNSA. This CDR3 comprises 14 residues. V was shortened by 2 bases and J by 10 bases, with 12 bases between the two germline ends. The CDR3 protein is CASSLYRVDSPLHF. The sequenced part of the CDR3 DNA is TGTGCCAGCAGCTTATACAGGGTGGACTCACCC.

A word on this clone: The CDR3 is cut off 3 residues early in the read; its end comes from the germline J gene. The chain combines TRBV4-2 with TRBJ2-4, with D possibly matching TRBD2 (5 bases). Trimming left V 4 bases short and J 6 bases short, with 19 bases between. The CDR3 runs 16 residues. The germline V gene has CDR1 LGHNA and CDR2 YNFKEQ. The covered CDR3 bases are TGTGCCAGCAGCCTCAAGATACGCACTAGAACAAACATT. Translating it yields CASSLKIRTRTNI. The whole CDR3 protein is CASSLKIRTRTNIQYF.

Notes on this clone: A read error may account for a junction end that differs from germline. With the read ending 3 residues before the CDR3 end, the germline J gene is used to fill in that end. The V gene is TRBV4-2, the J gene TRBJ2-7; D possibly corresponds to TRBD1 (6 bases). Germline assignment: CDR1 LGHNA and CDR2 YNFKEQ. The CDR3 is 16 residues long. The DNA read from the CDR3 is TGCGCCAGCAGCCGCCTTAGGGACAATCCAACCTACGAG. Residues: CASSRLRDNPTYE. The CDR3 reads in full as CASSRLRDNPTYEQYF.

As to this clone: The read comes to an end 3 residues before the CDR3 does, leaving the germline J gene to fill in the end. This chain joins TRBV28 and TRBJ2-1; TRBD2 matches 9 bases. With 7 bases clipped from V and 3 bases from J, the junction kept 7 bases outside the gene matches. The germline gives CDR1 MDHEN, CDR2 SYDVKM. CDR3 length equals 15 residues. The sequenced part of the CDR3 DNA is TGTGCCAGCACCGCGGGGGGGAAGGTCTACAATGAG. It is translated as CASTAGGKVYNE. The entire CDR3 reads CASTAGGKVYNEQFF.

Note on this clone: The read terminates 3 residues ahead of where the CDR3 ends, so the germline J gene completes it. The chain carries TRBV7-6 and TRBJ2-3; 14 nucleotides align to TRBD2. The CDR3 extends over 15 amino acids. Germline-derived CDR1 and CDR2 are SGHVS and FNYEAQ. Partial CDR3 DNA: TGTGCCAGCAGGGGACTAGCGGGAGCTCAAGAGACG. Protein sequence: CASRGLAGAQET. The entire CDR3 protein reads CASRGLAGAQETQYF.

Notes on this clone: The read halts 3 residues ahead of the CDR3 end, with the missing end drawn from the germline J gene. The chain combines TRBV28 with TRBJ2-2; a possible D gene is TRBD1 (6 bases). The germline CDR1 and CDR2 sequences are MDHEN and SYDVKM. This CDR3 region has 16 residues. V was cut by 5 bases and J by 0 bases, with 13 bases left in between. CDR3 DNA, as far as it was read: TGTGCCAGCAGTATAAGGGGGTGGGCGAACACCGGGGAG. It is translated as CASSIRGWANTGE. The whole CDR3 is CASSIRGWANTGELFF. The full variable domain, rest sourced from reference TRBV28 and TRBJ2-2, is DVKVTQSSRYLVKRTGEKVFLECVQDMDHENMFWYRQDPGLGLRLIYFSYDVKMKEKGDIPEGYSVSREKKERFSLILESASTNQTSMYLCASSIRGWANTGELFFGEGSRLTVL.

The CDR3 loop reads CASSFGRGVNNEQFF. Partial CDR3 DNA: TGTGCCAGCAGCTTCGGGCGGGGGGTGAACAATGAG. This chain connects TRBV7-3 to TRBJ2-1, with 8 bases matching TRBD2. The DNA ends 3 residues before the CDR3 does, and the rest of the CDR3 is filled in from the germline J gene. The CDR3 runs 15 residues. J gave up 5 bases and V 3 bases, and 6 bases lay outside the gene matches. Germline lookup yields CDR1 SGHTA and CDR2 FQGTGA.

Worth noting for this clone: Read sequence stops 3 residues before the CDR3 end, and the germline J gene provides the missing end. The chain has TRBV5-1 and TRBJ1-1; TRBD1 matches 8 bases. Per germline, CDR1 SGHRS and CDR2 YFSETQ. V was pared by 4 bases and J by 0 bases, with 2 bases of the junction left unmatched. The CDR3 totals 14 residues. The CDR3 spells CASSKTGVNTEAFF. CDR3 DNA (partial): TGCGCCAGCAGCAAGACAGGGGTGAACACTGAA.

This CDR3 reads CASRSQGVASPLHF. Incomplete CDR3 DNA: TGTGCCAGTCGGTCACAGGGGGTCGCTTCACCC. V is TRBV19 and J is TRBJ1-6, with 8 bases matching TRBD1. Read coverage stops 3 residues before the CDR3 terminus; the germline J gene supplies the remainder. Trimming cost V 8 bases and J 9 bases; bases outside gene matches: 9. Germline loops: CDR1 LNHDA, CDR2 SQIVND (reference sequence). The CDR3 runs to 14 residues.

A remark on this clone: The read stops 3 residues short of the end of the CDR3; the missing end is completed from the germline J gene. The chain employs TRBV20-1 and TRBJ2-1; 12 bases align to TRBD2. The CDR3 is 15 residues long. V gave up 1 base and J gave up 2 bases; unmatched junction bases: 0. Germline-derived CDR1 and CDR2 are DFQATT and SNEGSKA (reference sequence). The sequenced part of the CDR3 DNA is TGCAGTGCTAGAGGACTAGCGGGAGCCTACAATGAG. Translation: CSARGLAGAYNE. The CDR3 reads in full as CSARGLAGAYNEQFF.

A word on this clone: The CDR3 extends 3 residues past the end of the read, so its final part is completed from the germline J gene. The chain recombines TRBV5-4 with TRBJ1-1; D unresolved. Per germline, CDR1 SGHNT and CDR2 YYREEE (reference sequence). The CDR3 totals 16 residues. The ends were cut back, 2 bases at V and 6 bases at J, with 20 bases in the middle. The DNA read from the CDR3 is TGTGCCAGCAGCTTAAGTGTTGTGCCCAGGTACGCTGAA. Its protein is CASSLSVVPRYAE. The whole CDR3 is CASSLSVVPRYAEAFF.

Comment on this clone: The CDR3 end lies 3 residues beyond the end of the read and is filled in from the germline J gene. The chain has TRBV7-6 and TRBJ1-6, with D tentatively TRBD1 (5 bases). The CDR3 length is 15 residues. The V end was cut by 0 bases, the J end by 9 bases, with 12 bases between. Germline CDR1 SGHVS, CDR2 FNYEAQ. Partial CDR3 DNA: TGTGCCAGCAGCTTAGCCAGGGCCCAGGGTTCACCC. Protein: CASSLARAQGSP. The whole CDR3 protein reads CASSLARAQGSPLHF.

A remark on this clone: With the read ending 3 residues before the CDR3 end, the germline J gene is used to fill in that end. This chain joins TRBV7-6 and TRBJ2-3, with D perhaps TRBD2 (6 bases). The CDR3 is made up of 13 amino acids. Germline lookup yields CDR1 SGHVS and CDR2 FNYEAQ. The CDR3: CASSFTEGETQYF. The sequenced part of the CDR3 DNA is TGTGCCAGCAGCTTCACGGAGGGTGAGACG.